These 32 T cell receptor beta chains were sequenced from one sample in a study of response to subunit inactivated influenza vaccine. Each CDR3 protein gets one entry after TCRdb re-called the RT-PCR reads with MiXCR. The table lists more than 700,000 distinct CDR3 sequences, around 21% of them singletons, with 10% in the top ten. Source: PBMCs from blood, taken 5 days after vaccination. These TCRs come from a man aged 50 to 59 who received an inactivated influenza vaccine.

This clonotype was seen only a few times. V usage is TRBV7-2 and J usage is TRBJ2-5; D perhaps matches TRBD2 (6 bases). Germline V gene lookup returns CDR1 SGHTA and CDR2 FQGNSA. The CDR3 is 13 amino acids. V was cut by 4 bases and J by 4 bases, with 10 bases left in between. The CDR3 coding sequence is TGTGCCAGCAGCTACCTAGCGCTAGAGACCCAGTACTTC. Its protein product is CASSYLALETQYF.

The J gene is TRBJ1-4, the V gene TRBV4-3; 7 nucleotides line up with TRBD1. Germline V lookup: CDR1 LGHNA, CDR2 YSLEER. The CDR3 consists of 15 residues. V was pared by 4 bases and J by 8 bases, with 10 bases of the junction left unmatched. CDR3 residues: CASSPRQGGREKLFF. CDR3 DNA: TGCGCCAGCAGCCCCCGACAGGGAGGTAGAGAAAAACTGTTTTTT.

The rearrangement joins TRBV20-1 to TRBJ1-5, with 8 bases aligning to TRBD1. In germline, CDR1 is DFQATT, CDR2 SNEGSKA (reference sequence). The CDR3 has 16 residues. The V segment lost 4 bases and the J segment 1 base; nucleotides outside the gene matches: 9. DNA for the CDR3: TGCAGTGCTACTCCTACAGGGGGTAGAAGCAATCAGCCCCAGCATTTT. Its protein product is CSATPTGGRSNQPQHF.

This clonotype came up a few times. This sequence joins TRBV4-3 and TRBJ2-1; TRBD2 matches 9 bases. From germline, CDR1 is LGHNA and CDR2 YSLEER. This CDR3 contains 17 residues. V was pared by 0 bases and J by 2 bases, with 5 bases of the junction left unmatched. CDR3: CASSQDSGGRAYNEQFF. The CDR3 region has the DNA TGCGCCAGCAGCCAAGATAGCGGCGGGAGGGCCTACAATGAGCAGTTCTTC.

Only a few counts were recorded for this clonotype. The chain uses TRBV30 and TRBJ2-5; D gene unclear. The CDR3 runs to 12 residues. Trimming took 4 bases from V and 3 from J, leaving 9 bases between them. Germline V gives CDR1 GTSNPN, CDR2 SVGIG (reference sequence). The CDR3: CAWTGRKETQYF. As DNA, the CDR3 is TGTGCCTGGACCGGCAGGAAAGAGACCCAGTACTTC.

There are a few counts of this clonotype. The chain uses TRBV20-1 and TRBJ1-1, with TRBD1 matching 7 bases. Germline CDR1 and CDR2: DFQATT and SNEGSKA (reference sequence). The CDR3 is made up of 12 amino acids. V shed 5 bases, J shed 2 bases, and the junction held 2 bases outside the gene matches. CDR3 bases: TGCAGTGCTGACAGGGCTAACACTGAAGCTTTCTTT. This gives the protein CSADRANTEAFF.

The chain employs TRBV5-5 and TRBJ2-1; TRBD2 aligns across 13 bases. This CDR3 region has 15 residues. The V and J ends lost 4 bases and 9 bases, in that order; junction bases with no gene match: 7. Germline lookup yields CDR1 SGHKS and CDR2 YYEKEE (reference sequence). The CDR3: CASSAGLAGVVEQFF. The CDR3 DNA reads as TGTGCCAGCAGCGCCGGACTAGCGGGAGTGGTTGAGCAGTTCTTC.

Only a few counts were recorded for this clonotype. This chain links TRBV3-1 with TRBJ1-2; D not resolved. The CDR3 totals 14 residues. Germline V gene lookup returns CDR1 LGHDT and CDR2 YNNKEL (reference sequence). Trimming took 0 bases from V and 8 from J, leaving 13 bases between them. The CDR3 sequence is CASSQDTRFGGYTF. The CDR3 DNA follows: TGTGCCAGCAGCCAAGACACCCGGTTCGGAGGCTACACCTTC.

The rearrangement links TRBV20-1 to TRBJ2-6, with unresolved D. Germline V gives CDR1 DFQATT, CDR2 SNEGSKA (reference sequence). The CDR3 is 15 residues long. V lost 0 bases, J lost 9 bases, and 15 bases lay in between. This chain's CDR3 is CSARDRAGLVNVLTF. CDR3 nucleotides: TGCAGTGCTAGAGATCGGGCAGGCCTCGTCAACGTCCTGACTTTC.

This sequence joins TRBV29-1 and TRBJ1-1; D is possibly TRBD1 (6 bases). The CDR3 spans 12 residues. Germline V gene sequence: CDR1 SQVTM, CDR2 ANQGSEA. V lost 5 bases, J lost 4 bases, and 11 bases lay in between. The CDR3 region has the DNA TGCAGCGTTTCGGACAGTTCCACTGAAGCTTTCTTT. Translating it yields CSVSDSSTEAFF. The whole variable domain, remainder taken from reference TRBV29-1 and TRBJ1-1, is SAVISQKPSRDICQRGTSLTIQCQVDSQVTMMFWYRQQPGQSLTLIATANQGSEATYESGFVIDKFPISRPNLTFSTLTVSNMSPEDSSIYLCSVSDSSTEAFFGQGTRLTVV.

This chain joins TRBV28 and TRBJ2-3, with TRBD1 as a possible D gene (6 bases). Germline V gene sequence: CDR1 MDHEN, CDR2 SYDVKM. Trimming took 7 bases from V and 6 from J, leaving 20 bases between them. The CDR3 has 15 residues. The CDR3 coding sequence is TGTGCCAGCAACCGGGACATCAGACTCTGGGATACGCAGTATTTT. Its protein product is CASNRDIRLWDTQYF.

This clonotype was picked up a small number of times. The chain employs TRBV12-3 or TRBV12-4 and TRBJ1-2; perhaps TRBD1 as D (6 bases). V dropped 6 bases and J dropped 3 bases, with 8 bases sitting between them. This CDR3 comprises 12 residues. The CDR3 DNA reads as TGTGCCAGCAGGAGGACAGACTATGGCTACACCTTC. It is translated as CASRRTDYGYTF.

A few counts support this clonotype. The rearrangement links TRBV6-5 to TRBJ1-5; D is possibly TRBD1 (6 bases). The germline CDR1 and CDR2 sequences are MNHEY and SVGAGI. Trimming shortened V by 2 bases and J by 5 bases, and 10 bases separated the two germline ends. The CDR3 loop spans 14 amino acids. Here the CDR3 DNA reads TGTGCCAGCAGTTACACAGCAGGGGATCAGCCCCAGCATTTT. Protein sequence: CASSYTAGDQPQHF.

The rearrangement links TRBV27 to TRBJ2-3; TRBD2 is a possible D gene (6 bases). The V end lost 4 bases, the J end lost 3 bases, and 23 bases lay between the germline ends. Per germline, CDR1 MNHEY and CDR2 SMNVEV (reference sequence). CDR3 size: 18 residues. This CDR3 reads CASSSLPRTNSPTDTQYF. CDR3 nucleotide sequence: TGTGCCAGCAGTTCCCTACCCCGGACTAATTCACCAACAGATACGCAGTATTTT.

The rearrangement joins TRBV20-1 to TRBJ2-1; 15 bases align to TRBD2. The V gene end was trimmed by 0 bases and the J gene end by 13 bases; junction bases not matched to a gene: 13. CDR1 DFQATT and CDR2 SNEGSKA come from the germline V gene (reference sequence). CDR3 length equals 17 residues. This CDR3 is CSARDLPGTSGGNSQFF. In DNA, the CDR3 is TGCAGTGCTAGAGATCTCCCAGGGACTAGCGGGGGGAATAGTCAGTTCTTC.

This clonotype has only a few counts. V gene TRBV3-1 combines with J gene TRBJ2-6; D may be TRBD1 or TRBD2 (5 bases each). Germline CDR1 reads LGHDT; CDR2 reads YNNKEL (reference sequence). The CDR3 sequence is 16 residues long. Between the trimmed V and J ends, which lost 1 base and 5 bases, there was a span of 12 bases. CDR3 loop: CASSQGGFRRANVLTF. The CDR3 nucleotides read TGTGCCAGCAGCCAAGGGGGGTTTAGACGGGCCAACGTCCTGACTTTC.

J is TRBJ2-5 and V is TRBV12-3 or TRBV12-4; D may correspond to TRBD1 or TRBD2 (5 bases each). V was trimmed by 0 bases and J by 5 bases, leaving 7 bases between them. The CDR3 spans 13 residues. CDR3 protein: CASSLAGTETQYF. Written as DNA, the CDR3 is TGTGCCAGCAGTTTAGCAGGGACGGAGACCCAGTACTTC.

The DNA of the CDR3 is TGCGCCAGCAGGTTCGGGGGTGATAATGAAAAACTGTTTTTT. Translated: CASRFGGDNEKLFF. The chain combines TRBV5-1 with TRBJ1-4; D is perhaps TRBD1 (5 bases). The CDR3 runs to 14 residues. Trimming pared 5 bases from V and 4 bases from J, leaving 12 bases between. Germline loops: CDR1 SGHRS, CDR2 YFSETQ.

CDR3 bases: TGTGCCAGCAGCGTCGGGACAGGGCGGGAGCAGTACTTC. It codes for CASSVGTGREQYF. The rearrangement links TRBV9 to TRBJ2-7; 9 nucleotides line up with TRBD1. The V gene's germline CDR1 is SGDLS and CDR2 YYNGEE. The length of the CDR3 is 13 residues. With V trimmed by 2 bases and J by 7 bases, 4 bases remained unmatched. Full variable domain (rest looked up from reference TRBV9 and TRBJ2-7): DSGVTQTPKHLITATGQRVTLRCSPRSGDLSVYWYQQSLDQGLQFLIQYYNGEERAKGNILERFSAQQFPDLHSELNLSSLELGDSALYFCASSVGTGREQYFGPGTRLTVT.

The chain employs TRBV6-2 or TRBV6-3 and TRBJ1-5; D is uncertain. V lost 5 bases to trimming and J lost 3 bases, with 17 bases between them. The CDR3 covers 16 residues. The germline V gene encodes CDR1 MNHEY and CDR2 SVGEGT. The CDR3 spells CASSKVSLGYNQPQHF. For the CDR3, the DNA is TGTGCCAGCAGTAAAGTTTCGTTGGGATACAATCAGCCCCAGCATTTT.

Here the CDR3 reads CASSYSRGHRSGGELFF. CDR3 nucleotide sequence: TGTGCCAGCAGTTACTCGAGAGGACACCGGTCGGGCGGGGAGCTGTTTTTT. The chain recombines TRBV6-5 with TRBJ2-2, with D maybe TRBD1 (5 bases). The V gene's germline CDR1 is MNHEY and CDR2 SVGAGI. CDR3 size: 17 residues. Between the trimmed V and J ends, which lost 0 bases and 7 bases, there was a span of 18 bases.

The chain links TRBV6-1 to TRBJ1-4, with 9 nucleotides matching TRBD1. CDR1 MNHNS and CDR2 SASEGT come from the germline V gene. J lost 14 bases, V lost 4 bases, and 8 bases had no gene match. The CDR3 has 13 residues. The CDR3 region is CASSGQGESPLFF. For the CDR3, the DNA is TGTGCCAGCAGTGGACAGGGGGAAAGTCCCCTGTTTTTT.

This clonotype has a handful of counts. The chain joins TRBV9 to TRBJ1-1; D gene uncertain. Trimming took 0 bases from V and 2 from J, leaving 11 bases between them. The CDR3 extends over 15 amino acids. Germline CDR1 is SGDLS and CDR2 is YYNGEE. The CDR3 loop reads CASSVDGRLNTEAFF. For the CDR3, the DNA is TGTGCCAGCAGCGTAGATGGCAGGCTAAACACTGAAGCTTTCTTT. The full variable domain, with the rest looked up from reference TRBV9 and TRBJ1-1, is DSGVTQTPKHLITATGQRVTLRCSPRSGDLSVYWYQQSLDQGLQFLIQYYNGEERAKGNILERFSAQQFPDLHSELNLSSLELGDSALYFCASSVDGRLNTEAFFGQGTRLTVV.

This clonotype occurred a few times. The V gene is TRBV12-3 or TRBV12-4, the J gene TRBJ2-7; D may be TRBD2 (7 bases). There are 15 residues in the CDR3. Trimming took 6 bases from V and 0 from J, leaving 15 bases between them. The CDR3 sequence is CASSNGGLSSYEQYF. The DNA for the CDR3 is TGTGCCAGCAGCAACGGGGGGCTGAGCTCCTACGAGCAGTACTTC.

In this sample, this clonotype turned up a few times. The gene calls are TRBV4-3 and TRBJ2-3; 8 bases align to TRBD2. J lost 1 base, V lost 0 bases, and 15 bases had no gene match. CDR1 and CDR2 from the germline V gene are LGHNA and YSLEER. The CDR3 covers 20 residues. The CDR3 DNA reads TGCGCCAGCAGCCAAGATGGACCGGTGGAACTAGCGGACGGCACAGATACGCAGTATTTT. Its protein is CASSQDGPVELADGTDTQYF.

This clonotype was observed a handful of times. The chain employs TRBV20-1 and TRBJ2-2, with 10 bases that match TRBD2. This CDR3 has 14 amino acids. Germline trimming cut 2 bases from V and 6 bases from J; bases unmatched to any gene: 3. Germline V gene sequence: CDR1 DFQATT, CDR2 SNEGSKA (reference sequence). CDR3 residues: CSARSGLAAGELFF. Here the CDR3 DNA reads TGCAGTGCTAGATCAGGACTAGCGGCCGGGGAGCTGTTTTTT.

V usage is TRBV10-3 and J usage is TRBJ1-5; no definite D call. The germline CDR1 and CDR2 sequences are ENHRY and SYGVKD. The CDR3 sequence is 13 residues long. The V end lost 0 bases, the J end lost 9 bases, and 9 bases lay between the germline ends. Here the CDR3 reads CAISESSQRPQHF. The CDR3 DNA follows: TGTGCCATCAGTGAGTCCTCCCAGCGGCCCCAGCATTTT.

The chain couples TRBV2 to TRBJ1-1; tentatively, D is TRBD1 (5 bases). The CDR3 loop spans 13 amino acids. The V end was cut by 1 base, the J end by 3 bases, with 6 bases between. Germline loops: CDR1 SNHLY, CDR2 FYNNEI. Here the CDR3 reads CASSEGGDTEAFF. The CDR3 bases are TGTGCCAGCAGTGAAGGGGGGGACACTGAAGCTTTCTTT.

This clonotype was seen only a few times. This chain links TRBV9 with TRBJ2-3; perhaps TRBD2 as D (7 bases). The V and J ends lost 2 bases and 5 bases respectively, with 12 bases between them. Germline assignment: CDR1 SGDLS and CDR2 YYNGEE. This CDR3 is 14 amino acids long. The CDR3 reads CASSVGGGKDTQYF. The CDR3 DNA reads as TGTGCCAGCAGCGTGGGGGGGGGCAAAGATACGCAGTATTTT.

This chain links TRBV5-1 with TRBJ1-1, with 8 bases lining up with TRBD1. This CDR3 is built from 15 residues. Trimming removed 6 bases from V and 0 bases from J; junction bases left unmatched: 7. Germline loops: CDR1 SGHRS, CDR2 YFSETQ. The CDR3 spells CASNPQTGVNTEAFF. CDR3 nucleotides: TGCGCCAGCAACCCCCAGACAGGGGTGAACACTGAAGCTTTCTTT.

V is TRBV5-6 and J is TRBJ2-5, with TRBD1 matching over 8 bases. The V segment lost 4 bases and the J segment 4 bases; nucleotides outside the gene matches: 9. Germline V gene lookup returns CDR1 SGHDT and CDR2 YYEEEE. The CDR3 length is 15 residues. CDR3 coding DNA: TGTGCCAGCAGCCTCGAAGACAGGGGACGAGAGACCCAGTACTTC. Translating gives CASSLEDRGRETQYF.

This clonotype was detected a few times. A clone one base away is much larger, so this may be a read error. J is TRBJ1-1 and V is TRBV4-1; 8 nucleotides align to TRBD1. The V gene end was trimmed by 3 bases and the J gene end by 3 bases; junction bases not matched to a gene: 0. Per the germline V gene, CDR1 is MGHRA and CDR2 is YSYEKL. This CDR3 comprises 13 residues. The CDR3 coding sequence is TGCGCCAGCAGCCAGACAGGGGACACTGAAGCTTTCTTT. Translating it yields CASSQTGDTEAFF.